This T cell receptor (beta chain) was captured by sequencing in a study of cytomegalovirus exposure and HLA in healthy donors. Concerning this clone: What it recognizes is unknown.

From germline, CDR1 is KGHSH and CDR2 LQKENI. The CDR3 totals 15 residues. Trimming took 3 bases from V and 7 from J; bases not matched to a gene: 12. PCR amplification relied on 60 Vbeta primers (plus 13 Jbeta primers). TCRdb's copy holds only in-frame clones and misses some; the assay was immunoSEQ multiplex PCR. The sample carries approximately 150,000 clones, approximately 67% recorded once. Study findings and constraints: Segments of the TCR beta V type were, in most cases, productive about 87% or about 30% of the time in an earlier analysis.

This clonotype originated in a young woman in good health and CMV-seropositive. The sample comprised PBMCs. V and J are TRBV18 and TRBJ2-7; 7 nucleotides agree with TRBD2. DNA for the CDR3: TGTGCCAGCTCACCCGCGGGAGAGCCCGTGAGGGAGCAGTACTTC. This gives the protein CASSPAGEPVREQYF.